This entry lists 8 T cell receptor beta chains sequenced from one sample in a study of blood T cell repertoires in COVID-19. Sequencing was performed with immunoSEQ multiplex PCR; in TCRdb, only in-frame clones are kept and a portion is missing. The sample lists approximately 65,000 clones; 85% to 90% were seen once. Sequencing was performed on peripheral blood. All receptors come from a man between 45 and 60 years old with acute or convalescent COVID-19.

This clone was found a few times. The V and J genes are TRBV18 and TRBJ2-7, with D possibly TRBD2 on 6 matching bases. Trimming took 3 bases from V and 8 from J, leaving 14 bases between them. CDR3 length: 13 amino acids. The germline V gene has CDR1 KGHSH and CDR2 LQKENI. The CDR3 DNA follows: TGTGCCAGCTCACCTGCGGAGGGGAGTCAGCAGTACTTC. It encodes CASSPAEGSQQYF. Drawing the rest from reference TRBV18 and TRBJ2-7, the complete variable domain is NAGVMQNPRHLVRRRGQEARLRCSPMKGHSHVYWYRQLPEEGLKFMVYLQKENIIDESGMPKERFSAEFPKEGPSILRIQQVVRGDSAAYFCASSPAEGSQQYFGPGTRLTVT.

For the CDR3, the DNA is TGTGCCATCAGTGAGCAACGGGGATCCTACAATGAGCAGTTCTTC. Encoded protein: CAISEQRGSYNEQFF. The rearrangement joins TRBV10-3 to TRBJ2-1; D is perhaps TRBD2 (5 bases). From germline, CDR1 is ENHRY and CDR2 SYGVKD. V gave up 2 bases and J gave up 1 base, with 9 bases separating them. This CDR3 is built from 15 residues.

In this sample, this clone turned up a few times. The rearrangement uses TRBV21-1 and TRBJ2-7; the DNA was not used to check the table's D call, TRBD1. TRBV21-1 is marked as a pseudogene. CDR3 length: 15 amino acids. The CDR3 DNA is TGTGCCAGCAGCACTAGAACAGGGGTCCTATACGAGCAGTACTTC. Translation: CASSTRTGVLYEQYF.

The chain couples TRBV28 to TRBJ1-5, with D perhaps TRBD1 (6 bases). The V gene lost 5 bases and the J gene lost 7 bases, with 15 bases spanning the gap. Looked up from germline, CDR1 is MDHEN and CDR2 is SYDVKM. The CDR3 runs to 14 residues. CDR3 nucleotides: TGTGCCAGCAGTCCACAGGGTGGAGGACAGCCCCAGCATTTT. Translated: CASSPQGGGQPQHF.

The chain carries TRBV6-6 and TRBJ1-3, with D perhaps matching TRBD1 (6 bases). The CDR3 is 17 amino acids. Looked up from germline, CDR1 is MNHNY and CDR2 is SVGAGI (reference sequence). V was pared by 5 bases and J by 0 bases, with 17 bases between. The CDR3 nucleotides read TGTGCCAGCAGTCCCAGCGGACAGCGTAGCTCTGGAAACACCATATATTTT. Protein: CASSPSGQRSSGNTIYF.

This clone was observed a single time. This chain links TRBV30 with TRBJ1-5; no definite D call. The V and J ends lost 3 bases and 0 bases respectively, with 12 bases between them. The CDR3 covers 15 residues. In germline, CDR1 is GTSNPN, CDR2 SVGIG (reference sequence). This CDR3 is CAWSVGAYSNQPQHF. For the CDR3, the DNA is TGTGCCTGGAGCGTGGGAGCCTATAGCAATCAGCCCCAGCATTTT. Combining the CDR3 with reference TRBV30 and TRBJ1-5 gives the whole variable domain SQTIHQWPATLVQPVGSPLSLECTVEGTSNPNLYWYRQAAGRGLQLLFYSVGIGQISSEVPQNLSASRPQDRQFILSSKKLLLSDSGFYLCAWSVGAYSNQPQHFGDGTRLSIL.

The V call is TRBV5-1, the J call TRBJ1-1; D remains unclear. V was shortened by 1 base and J by 3 bases, with 10 bases between the two germline ends. Looked up from germline, CDR1 is SGHRS and CDR2 is YFSETQ. The CDR3 covers 14 residues. The CDR3 bases are TGCGCCAGCAGCTTGAGACAATACTACACTGAAGCTTTCTTT. It is translated as CASSLRQYYTEAFF.

V and J are TRBV5-1 and TRBJ1-4, with TRBD1 matching over 9 bases. V lost 4 bases, J lost 8 bases, and 9 bases stayed unmatched. The CDR3 is made up of 15 amino acids. Germline CDR1 SGHRS, CDR2 YFSETQ. The chain's CDR3 is CASSTAQGAGEKLFF. The CDR3 DNA reads as TGCGCCAGCAGCACCGCACAGGGGGCGGGAGAAAAACTGTTTTTT.